A selection of T cell receptor beta chains follows, all from one sample in a study of CD8 T cells in Susac syndrome. MiXCR, applied by TCRdb to the immunoSEQ multiplex PCR reads, yields one record per CDR3 protein. The sample includes about 200,000 distinct CDR3 sequences, approximately 95% seen only once; the top ten take less than 0.11%. Sequences were obtained from CD4+ T cells from PBMCs. The receptor source for this set is a human donor in good health. Each CDR3 is given with its conserved first and last residue. D genes are given only for firm matches. Size is omitted from some rows. Given values are once, few, many or a class for expanded clones.

TRBJ1-2,-,TRBV20-1,TRBD1,TGCAGTGCTGCGGACAGGGAAGGGGGCTACACCTTC,CSAADREGGYTF
TRBJ1-2,-,TRBV6-6,TRBD1,TGTGCCAGCAGGAACCGACAGGGGACATCCTATGGCTACACCTTC,CASRNRQGTSYGYTF
TRBJ1-5,-,TRBV29-1,TRBD1,TGCAGCGTCCAAGGACAGGGGATAGGGCAGCCCCAGCATTTT,CSVQGQGIGQPQHF
TRBJ2-3,once,TRBV6-2/TRBV6-3,-,TGTGCCAGCGGTGTGGCAGAAACGCAGTATTTT,CASGVAETQYF
TRBJ2-3,few,TRBV13,-,TGTGCCAGCAGCTTAGATAGAGATACGCAGTATTTT,CASSLDRDTQYF
TRBJ2-7,-,TRBV3-1,-,TGTGCCAGCAGCCAGTTTATCGTATCCTCCTACGAGCAGTACTTC,CASSQFIVSSYEQYF
TRBJ2-2,-,TRBV20-1,-,TGCAGTGCTAGATCCCCCATCGGCACCGGGGAGCTGTTTTTT,CSARSPIGTGELFF
TRBJ2-5,-,TRBV12-3/TRBV12-4,TRBD2,TGTGCCACCTCTGGAGGGAGGGCCAGGGAGACCCAGTACTTC,CATSGGRARETQYF
TRBJ1-2,-,TRBV12-3/TRBV12-4,-,TGTGCCAGCAGTTTCAGGGACGGAAGGGGCTACACCTTC,CASSFRDGRGYTF
TRBJ2-1,-,TRBV5-1,-,TGCGCCAGCAGCGATGGAAGGGGCCTTATGAATGAGCAGTTCTTC,CASSDGRGLMNEQFF
TRBJ1-4,-,TRBV11-2,-,TGTGCCAGCAGCTTAGGCCGTGGACAGTCGGGTGAAAAACTGTTTTTT,CASSLGRGQSGEKLFF
TRBJ2-1,-,TRBV9,-,TGTGCCAGCAGCGTAAGGTCCCTCCCGGATAATGAGCAGTTCTTC,CASSVRSLPDNEQFF
TRBJ2-1,-,TRBV29-1,TRBD2,TGCAGCGTTGTAATGTGGGGGACTAGCGGGCCCCATGAGCAGTTCTTC,CSVVMWGTSGPHEQFF
TRBJ2-7,-,TRBV20-1,TRBD1,TGCAGTGCTAGGGCGACAGGGGAGAGTTACGAGCAGTACTTC,CSARATGESYEQYF
TRBJ1-1,-,TRBV3-1,-,TGTGCCAGCAGCCAGAAATCCGGACAGCAAGCTTTCTTT,CASSQKSGQQAFF
TRBJ2-3,-,TRBV15,-,TGTGCCACCAGCAGACTCCGTTCAGATACGCAGTATTTT,CATSRLRSDTQYF
TRBJ2-2,-,TRBV3-1,-,TGTGCCAGCAGCCAAGGGGGCACCGGGGAGCTGTTTTTT,CASSQGGTGELFF
TRBJ2-5,-,TRBV29-1,-,TGCAGCGTTGATACCGGAGGGAAAGAGACCCAGTACTTC,CSVDTGGKETQYF
TRBJ2-3,-,TRBV4-1,-,TGCGCCAGCAGCCGAGTGGGACTTAGCACAGATACGCAGTATTTT,CASSRVGLSTDTQYF
TRBJ2-5,-,TRBV4-3,TRBD2,TGCGCCAGCAGCCCTAGCGGGGGGGCCGGAGAGACCCAGTACTTC,CASSPSGGAGETQYF
TRBJ2-3,-,TRBV6-6,-,TGTGCCAGCAGTTACTCACCCCCGGGGAGCTGGGATACGCAGTATTTT,CASSYSPPGSWDTQYF
TRBJ2-2,-,TRBV9,TRBD2,TGTGCCAGCAGCGCCCCTGGGGCGGGGGGGCGTATCGGGGAGCTGTTTTTT,CASSAPGAGGRIGELFF
TRBJ1-6,-,TRBV5-1,-,TGCGCCAGCAGCTTGGAACGAACAATTCAACCCCTCCACTTT,CASSLERTIQPLHF
TRBJ2-7,-,TRBV29-1,TRBD2,TGCAGCGCTGGACTAGCGGCAACCTACGAGCAGTACTTC,CSAGLAATYEQYF
TRBJ2-1,-,TRBV2,-,TGTGCCAGCAGTGAGAATGAGCAGTTCTTC,CASSENEQFF
TRBJ2-5,-,TRBV7-7,-,TGTGCTAGCAGCTCCCTTCCGGTAGAGACCCAGTACTTC,CASSSLPVETQYF
TRBJ2-7,-,TRBV11-2,TRBD1,TGTGCCAGCAGCCTCCGGACAGGGGGGGACTACGAGCAGTACTTC,CASSLRTGGDYEQYF
TRBJ1-2,-,TRBV9,TRBD1,TGTGCCAGCAGCGTACAGGGGGAGTCCTCCTATGGCTACACCTTC,CASSVQGESSYGYTF
TRBJ2-3,-,TRBV6-2/TRBV6-3,-,TGTGCCAGCAGTTACTCGAGTAGCGGCCCAGATACGCAGTATTTT,CASSYSSSGPDTQYF
TRBJ1-2,-,TRBV23-1,-,TGCGCCAGCAGCCCACGGGGCTACACCTTC,CASSPRGYTF
TRBJ2-6,-,TRBV18,-,TGTGCCAGCTCACCACGCCCGGGGACTGGGGCCAACGTCCTGACTTTC,CASSPRPGTGANVLTF
TRBJ2-5,-,TRBV11-2,-,TGTGCCAGCAGACCCCCGGGGCTCGAGACCCAGTACTTC,CASRPPGLETQYF
TRBJ1-5,-,TRBV4-2,-,TGTGCCAGCAGCCAAGACCTAATGGACGGGGTAGGAAATCAGCCCCAGCATTTT,CASSQDLMDGVGNQPQHF
TRBJ1-2,-,TRBV30,-,TGTGCCTGGAGTGTAGCGGCAGGGACGGGCTACACCTTC,CAWSVAAGTGYTF
TRBJ1-5,-,TRBV2,-,TGTGCCAGCAGTGGGCAGGGCAATCAGCCCCAGCATTTT,CASSGQGNQPQHF
TRBJ2-1,-,TRBV24-1,-,TGTGCCACCAGGGCGGTCGGAGGGCAGAATGAGCAGTTCTTC,CATRAVGGQNEQFF
TRBJ1-1,-,TRBV6-6,-,TGTGCCAGCAGTTACGTGGGCACTGAAGCTTTCTTT,CASSYVGTEAFF
TRBJ2-3,-,TRBV18,TRBD2,TGTGCCAGCTCACCGCAAGGACTAGCGGGAGGAGATACGCAGTATTTT,CASSPQGLAGGDTQYF